This T cell receptor beta chain was identified in a study of T cells in Graves' hyperthyroidism and ophthalmopathy. Study-level results: Most thyroid clonotypes expanded above 0.001 were also detected in blood.

The authors obtained PBMCs from more than 8 ml of fresh peripheral blood. This CDR3 is 16 amino acids long. V shed 4 bases, J shed 8 bases, and the junction held 14 bases outside the gene matches. Germline lookup yields CDR1 SGHRS and CDR2 YFSETQ. In regard to this clonotype: Its antigen is unidentified.

TCR beta CDR3 regions were amplified from RNA transcripts. First-round RT-PCR of the TCR CDR3 relied on the HTBI primer set. In TCRdb, the multiplex PCR reads were re-called with MiXCR into one record per CDR3 protein. The sample holds 550,000 to 800,000 distinct CDR3 sequences, roughly 17% seen once. The chain joins TRBV5-1 to TRBJ1-4, with TRBD1 matching 7 bases. Sequenced: blood. The TCR sequence derives from a man between 18 and 35 years old with Graves' hyperthyroidism. The CDR3 spells CASSPTPRGLGEKLFF. CDR3 DNA: TGCGCCAGCAGCCCCACGCCGAGGGGGCTGGGGGAAAAACTGTTTTTT. The entire variable domain, with the rest obtained from reference TRBV5-1 and TRBJ1-4, is as follows: KAGVTQTPRYLIKTRGQQVTLSCSPISGHRSVSWYQQTPGQGLQFLFEYFSETQRNKGNFPGRFSGRQFSNSRSEMNVSTLELGDSALYLCASSPTPRGLGEKLFFGSGTQLSVL.